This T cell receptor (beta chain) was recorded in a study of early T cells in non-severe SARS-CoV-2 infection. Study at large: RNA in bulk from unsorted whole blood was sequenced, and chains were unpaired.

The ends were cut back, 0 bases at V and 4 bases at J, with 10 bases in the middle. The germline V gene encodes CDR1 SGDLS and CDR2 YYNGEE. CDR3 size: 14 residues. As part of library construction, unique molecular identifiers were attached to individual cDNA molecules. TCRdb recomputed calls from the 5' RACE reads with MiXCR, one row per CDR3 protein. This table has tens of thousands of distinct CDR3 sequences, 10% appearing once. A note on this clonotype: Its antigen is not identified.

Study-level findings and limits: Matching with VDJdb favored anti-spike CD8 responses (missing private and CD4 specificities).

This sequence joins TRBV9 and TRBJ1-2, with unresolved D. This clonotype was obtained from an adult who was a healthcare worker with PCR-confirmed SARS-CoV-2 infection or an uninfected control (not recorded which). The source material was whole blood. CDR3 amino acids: CASSVEPQSYGYTF. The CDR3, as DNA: TGTGCCAGCAGCGTAGAACCTCAATCCTATGGCTACACCTTC.